The 17 T cell receptor beta chains presented below share a single source sample, sequenced in a study of CD8+ T cells in alopecia areata. Sample treatment: oral pan-JAK inhibitor, 5-10 mg twice daily. It was cDNA, reverse transcribed from extracted RNA, that served as the sequencing template. The protocol was immunoSEQ multiplex PCR, while the TCRdb copy is restricted to in-frame clones and leaves out a portion. In the table there are 140,000 to 150,000 clones, 54% of which are singletons. This material consisted of CD8+ T cells sorted from blood, taken at week 4, from a patient treated with tofacitinib. The receptors were sampled from a human donor with alopecia areata.

This chain links TRBV29-1 with TRBJ1-2; 7 bases line up with TRBD1. The CDR3 is 13 residues long. Trimming at V came to 3 bases and at J to 8 bases, leaving 9 bases not matched to a gene. CDR1 is SQVTM and CDR2 is ANQGSEA in the germline V gene. Written as DNA, the CDR3 is TGCAGCGTTGATAATGCCAGGACAGGAGGCTACACCTTC. It encodes CSVDNARTGGYTF.

This clone occurred a few times. The chain carries TRBV29-1 and TRBJ1-3; weak D call: TRBD1 (5 bases). Trimming shortened V by 3 bases and J by 0 bases, and 12 bases separated the two germline ends. The CDR3 is made up of 15 amino acids. CDR1 and CDR2 from the germline V gene are SQVTM and ANQGSEA. The chain's CDR3 is CSVDRGPPSGNTIYF. For the CDR3, the DNA is TGCAGCGTTGACCGGGGCCCTCCCTCTGGAAACACCATATATTTT.

The genes are TRBV7-6 and TRBJ2-7; the D gene is possibly TRBD1 (5 bases). Looked up from germline, CDR1 is SGHVS and CDR2 is FNYEAQ. The CDR3 spans 13 residues. V was shortened by 3 bases and J by 4 bases, with 10 bases between the two germline ends. Here the CDR3 reads CASSLTDEYEQYF. The CDR3 DNA reads TGTGCCAGCAGCTTGACAGATGAATACGAGCAGTACTTC.

This chain uses TRBV29-1 with TRBJ1-5; D possibly corresponds to TRBD1 (6 bases). Per the germline V gene, CDR1 is SQVTM and CDR2 is ANQGSEA. This CDR3 is built from 13 residues. Trimming pared 6 bases from V and 2 bases from J, leaving 11 bases between. CDR3 in DNA: TGCAGCGTCGACACAGGGCGCAATCAGCCCCAGCATTTT. This gives the protein CSVDTGRNQPQHF. The full variable domain, rest sourced from reference TRBV29-1 and TRBJ1-5, is SAVISQKPSRDICQRGTSLTIQCQVDSQVTMMFWYRQQPGQSLTLIATANQGSEATYESGFVIDKFPISRPNLTFSTLTVSNMSPEDSSIYLCSVDTGRNQPQHFGDGTRLSIL.

Only a few counts were recorded for this clone. The V and J genes are TRBV2 and TRBJ2-7; 7 nucleotides align to TRBD2. Germline CDR1 and CDR2: SNHLY and FYNNEI. With V trimmed by 5 bases and J by 3 bases, 13 bases remained unmatched. The CDR3 loop spans 16 amino acids. This chain's CDR3 is CASSPPSGLGLYEQYF. Here the CDR3 DNA reads TGTGCCAGCAGTCCCCCGTCCGGACTAGGACTCTACGAGCAGTACTTC. Full variable domain (outside the CDR3, taken from reference TRBV2 and TRBJ2-7): EPEVTQTPSHQVTQMGQEVILRCVPISNHLYFYWYRQILGQKVEFLVSFYNNEISEKSEIFDDQFSVERPDGSNFTLKIRSTKLEDSAMYFCASSPPSGLGLYEQYFGPGTRLTVT.

The DNA for the CDR3 is TGTGCCAGCAGCCGGGACCATCCAGATACGCAGTATTTT. Translation gives CASSRDHPDTQYF. V and J are TRBV13 and TRBJ2-3, with D tentatively TRBD1 or TRBD2 (5 bases each). Germline V gene data show CDR1 as PRHDT and CDR2 as FYEKMQ (reference sequence). V lost 5 bases and J 4 bases, leaving 10 bases between the germline ends. This CDR3 has 13 residues.

V gene TRBV27 combines with J gene TRBJ1-2; maybe TRBD1 (5 bases). Germline CDR1 MNHEY, CDR2 SMNVEV (reference sequence). Trimming stripped 5 bases from V and 4 bases from J, with 20 bases between. There are 16 residues in the CDR3. CDR3 in DNA: TGTGCCAGCAGTCTTATCGGGGCCCACGACCTCTATGGCTACACCTTC. Amino acids: CASSLIGAHDLYGYTF.

In its sample, this clone was seen a few times. The CDR3 nucleotides read TGTGCCAGCAGCACCCACCTAGCGGGGGTTGGAGATACGCAGTATTTT. This translates into CASSTHLAGVGDTQYF. The genes are TRBV7-8 and TRBJ2-3; 10 positions agree with TRBD2. Unmatched junction bases numbered 10, after V lost 5 bases and J lost 5 bases. The germline gives CDR1 SGHVS, CDR2 FQNEAQ. CDR3 size: 16 residues.

The gene calls are TRBV6-5 and TRBJ2-1, with 10 bases that match TRBD2. V gave up 5 bases and J gave up 5 bases; unmatched junction bases: 3. CDR1 is MNHEY, CDR2 SVGAGI, per germline. CDR3 length equals 14 residues. In DNA form, the CDR3 reads TGTGCCAGCAGTAGCGGGGGGGAGAACAATGAGCAGTTCTTC. This translates into CASSSGGENNEQFF.

V gene TRBV9 combines with J gene TRBJ2-5, with 8 bases identical to TRBD2. Germline V gene data show CDR1 as SGDLS and CDR2 as YYNGEE. V lost 0 bases and J lost 3; bases outside the gene matches: 7. CDR3 length: 16 residues. CDR3: CASSVVGSGAEETQYF. CDR3 nucleotides: TGTGCCAGCAGCGTAGTGGGTAGCGGGGCGGAAGAGACCCAGTACTTC. Combining the CDR3 with reference TRBV9 and TRBJ2-5 gives the whole variable domain DSGVTQTPKHLITATGQRVTLRCSPRSGDLSVYWYQQSLDQGLQFLIQYYNGEERAKGNILERFSAQQFPDLHSELNLSSLELGDSALYFCASSVVGSGAEETQYFGPGTRLLVL.

The V and J genes are TRBV9 and TRBJ2-7, with 10 positions matching TRBD1. Germline values: CDR1 SGDLS, CDR2 YYNGEE. Trimming removed 0 bases from V and 3 bases from J; junction bases left unmatched: 3. This CDR3 comprises 15 residues. CDR3 loop: CASSVGDRGIYEQYF. In DNA form, the CDR3 reads TGTGCCAGCAGCGTAGGGGACAGGGGAATCTACGAGCAGTACTTC.

The chain employs TRBV29-1 and TRBJ1-2, with D perhaps TRBD1 (5 bases). Looked up from germline, CDR1 is SQVTM and CDR2 is ANQGSEA. V gave up 4 bases and J gave up 8 bases, with 14 bases separating them. The CDR3 is made up of 12 amino acids. The CDR3 DNA reads as TGCAGCGTTGTTCGGGGGGAAGGAGGCTACACCTTC. This sequence encodes CSVVRGEGGYTF.

The J gene is TRBJ1-2, the V gene TRBV11-1; D not resolved. The V end was cut by 5 bases, the J end by 4 bases, with 14 bases between. CDR1 and CDR2 (germline): SGHAT, FQDESV (reference sequence). This CDR3 has 14 residues. In nucleotides, the CDR3 is TGTGCCAGCAGCCTCATTGACGGACCCTATGGCTACACCTTC. Encoded protein: CASSLIDGPYGYTF.

This clone was picked up a small number of times. V usage is TRBV19 and J usage is TRBJ1-6, with D possibly being TRBD1 (6 bases). The V gene's germline CDR1 is LNHDA and CDR2 SQIVND (reference sequence). This CDR3 region has 15 residues. Deletions cut 2 bases from V and 5 bases from J, with 10 bases between. The CDR3 loop reads CASSIPGQDNSPLHF. CDR3 nucleotides: TGTGCCAGTAGTATACCGGGACAAGATAATTCACCCCTCCACTTT.

The chain couples TRBV5-6 to TRBJ2-2; possibly TRBD2 for D (5 bases). Germline CDR1 SGHDT, CDR2 YYEEEE. Deletions cut 0 bases from V and 6 bases from J, with 15 bases between. This CDR3 is built from 16 residues. The DNA of the CDR3 is TGTGCCAGCAGCTTGGTTGATCTAGAGGGCGCCGGGGAGCTGTTTTTT. This codes for CASSLVDLEGAGELFF.

The V and J genes are TRBV7-6 and TRBJ1-2, with D unresolved. The CDR3 sequence is 14 residues long. Trimming took off 1 base at V and 4 bases at J, with 10 bases between the two ends. Germline values: CDR1 SGHVS, CDR2 FNYEAQ. The CDR3 region has the DNA TGTGCCAGCAGCTTAGGGAGTTGGGGCTATGGCTACACCTTC. It codes for CASSLGSWGYGYTF.

The chain is built from TRBV2 and TRBJ2-3, with D tentatively TRBD2 (6 bases). Germline V CDR1 and CDR2: SNHLY, FYNNEI. The V end was cut by 7 bases, the J end by 5 bases, with 7 bases between. The CDR3 spans 11 residues. This CDR3 is CASNGGDTQYF. The DNA for the CDR3 is TGTGCCAGCAACGGGGGAGATACGCAGTATTTT.